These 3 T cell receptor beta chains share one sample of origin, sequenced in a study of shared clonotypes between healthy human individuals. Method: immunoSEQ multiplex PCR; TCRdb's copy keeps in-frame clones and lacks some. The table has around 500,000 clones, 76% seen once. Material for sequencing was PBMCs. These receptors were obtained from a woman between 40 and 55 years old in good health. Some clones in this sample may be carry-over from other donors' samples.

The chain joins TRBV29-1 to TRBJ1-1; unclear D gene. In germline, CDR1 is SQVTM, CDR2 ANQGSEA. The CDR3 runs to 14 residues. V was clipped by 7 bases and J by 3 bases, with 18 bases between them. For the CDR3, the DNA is TGCAGCGCTTCCTTCACGGGGTCTCACACTGAAGCTTTCTTT. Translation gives CSASFTGSHTEAFF.

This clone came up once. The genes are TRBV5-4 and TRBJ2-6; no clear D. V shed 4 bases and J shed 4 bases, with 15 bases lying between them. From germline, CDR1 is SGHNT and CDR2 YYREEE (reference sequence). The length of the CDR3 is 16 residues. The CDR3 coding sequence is TGTGCCAGCAGCCGGGTGGGGTTTACGGGGGCCAACGTCCTGACTTTC. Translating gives CASSRVGFTGANVLTF. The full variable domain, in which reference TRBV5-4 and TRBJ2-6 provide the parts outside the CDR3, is ETGVTQSPTHLIKTRGQQVTLRCSSQSGHNTVSWYQQALGQGPQFIFQYYREEENGRGNFPPRFSGLQFPNYSSELNVNALELDDSALYLCASSRVGFTGANVLTFGAGSRLTVL.

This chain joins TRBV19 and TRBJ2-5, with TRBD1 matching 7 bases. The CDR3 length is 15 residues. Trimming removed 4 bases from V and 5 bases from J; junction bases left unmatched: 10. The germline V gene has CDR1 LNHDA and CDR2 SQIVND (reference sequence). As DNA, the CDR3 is TGTGCCAGTAGTACCGCTCCCGGGACAGTTGAGACCCAGTACTTC. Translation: CASSTAPGTVETQYF.